This TCR beta chain is drawn from a study of blood T cell repertoires in COVID-19 (dated by TCRdb to 2018 to 2021). Regarding the study in general: Collaborator samples came from the United States, Italy and Spain and covered acute and convalescent phases of COVID-19. The material from the prospective study consisted of cDNA or gDNA derived from T cells, B-cell-depleted T cells, or PBMCs. Subjects who had been exposed to COVID-19, were actively infected with it, or had recovered from it provided the deeply sampled blood TCRbeta repertoires that made up the dataset. A freely available public database, intended as a resource for researchers studying the immune response to SARS-CoV-2, is where the repertoires were released. The samples were drawn from the first 160 participants of the ongoing ImmuneRACE study and from 950 to 1,500 subjects provided by 6 global collaborators. The sample metadata nearly always contained a de-identified subject ID, COVID-19 status, age in years and sex. Where available, HLA class I and class II types were taken from metadata supplied by the sample provider and were not determined by assay-based typing.

One collaborating source in Seattle enrolled patients while the patients were actively infected and followed the patients over time throughout the course of disease. The collaborating institutions used their own protocols to collect whole blood in K2EDTA tubes. For TCRbeta analysis, collaborators shipped samples as frozen whole blood, isolated PBMCs, or DNA extracted from either of those sample types. TCRbeta CDR3 regions were amplified from genomic DNA by means of the immunoSEQ Assay, a bias-controlled multiplex PCR. Per the source publication's procedure: Nucleated cell counts per sample were estimated from amplification of reference gene primers within the assay. To quantify the absolute abundance of each unique TCRbeta CDR3 rearrangement, sequence reads were collapsed and filtered. For each sample, productive Simpson clonality was calculated by taking the square root of Simpson's diversity index across productive rearrangements. TCRdb mirrors the immuneACCESS table, restricted to in-frame sequences. Some clones are absent from its copies; in checked studies, under half trace to an unresolved V gene, and the reason for the others is unknown. The V and J calls and the clone size are those of that table, but D and trimming were determined from the DNA. The sample table shows fewer than 350,000 clones, and 86% are seen once. The leading ten clones occupy roughly 12% of the sample.

The germline V gene gives CDR1 as MGHRA and CDR2 as YSYEKL. A distance of 3 bases separates the germline ends of V and J, which lose 1 base and 0 bases respectively. The CDR3 contains 13 residues, cysteine and phenylalanine counted. Of all the DNA, just the CDR3 is kept, 39 bases in frame from base 1. What the authors observed across the whole study: The amount of clinical and demographic metadata varied by source and participant and was provided uncurated.

On this clone itself: Its antigen is unknown. No base quality information exists; no much larger clone differs at one position.

The V and J genes are TRBV4-1 and TRBJ2-5; no confident D gene assignment can be made. The sequencing sample was made of peripheral blood. This receptor was obtained from a woman in her twenties or thirties with COVID-19, enrolled during active disease. The nucleotide sequence is TGCGCCAGCAGCCAAGTCGACCAAGAGACCCAGTACTTC. It is translated as CASSQVDQETQYF.